This T cell receptor beta chain was identified during a study of blood T cells in healthy people across ages. Points from the study as a whole: More naive CD4+ cells and higher diversity were found in long-lived than in aged donors.

Each sample yielded at least 5.5 micrograms of PBMC total RNA. For this clonotype: What it binds is unknown.

Then a second PCR, running roughly 7 to 11 cycles, was carried out with a sample-barcoded 5' primer and a J-beta primer mix. Via MiXCR, TCRdb re-called the 5' RACE reads, giving one row per CDR3 protein. This table has roughly 800,000 distinct CDR3 sequences, 58% appearing once. Germline V CDR1 and CDR2: ENHRY, SYGVKD. This CDR3 region has 14 residues. This rearrangement joins TRBV10-3 to TRBJ2-1, with D hard to call. The J call may be in error: the DNA end matches TRBJ2-7 better. This TCR was sampled from a man in his thirties or forties in good health. The sequenced material came from blood. The CDR3 region is CAIGATPGYNEQYF. Written as DNA, the CDR3 is TGTGCCATCGGAGCTACACCTGGCTACAATGAGCAGTACTTC.